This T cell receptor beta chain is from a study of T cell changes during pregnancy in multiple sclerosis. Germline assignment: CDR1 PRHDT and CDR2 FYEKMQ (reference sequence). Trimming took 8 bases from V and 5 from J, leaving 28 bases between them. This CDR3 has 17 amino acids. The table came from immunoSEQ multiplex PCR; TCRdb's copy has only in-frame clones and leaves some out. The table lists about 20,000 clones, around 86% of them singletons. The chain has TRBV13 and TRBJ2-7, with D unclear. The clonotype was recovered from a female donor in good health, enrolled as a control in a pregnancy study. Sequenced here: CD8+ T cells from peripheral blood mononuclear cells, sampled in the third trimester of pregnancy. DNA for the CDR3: TGTGCCAGCGGGTCTAAAGACGGAGTAGTGGCGGCTGACGAGCAGTACTTC. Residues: CASGSKDGVVAADEQYF.